The present T cell receptor beta chain was sequenced within a study of T cell responses to AZD1222 COVID-19 vaccine. Comment on this clone: The antigen is undetermined.

The method was immunoSEQ multiplex PCR; TCRdb's version includes in-frame clones alone and lacks a portion of them. The sample includes around 47,000 clones, roughly 78% of them seen just once. Trimming removed 0 bases at V and 1 base at J, with 13 bases between. Germline values: CDR1 SEHNR, CDR2 FQNEAQ (reference sequence). This CDR3 is 17 amino acids long. Study-wide results and caveats: Of the AZD1222 recipients, only 5 or 6 were seropositive at baseline. Clonal diversity may have been underestimated, and the donors were mostly white British, with more females than males. Repertoire collection took place solely once the T cell response had peaked. CD4 TCRs associated with vaccination spanned spike, dominating at 160-218 and 743-854.

This chain connects TRBV7-9 to TRBJ1-3; D is unresolved. Sample: peripheral blood, taken 28 days after the second dose of the MenACWY control vaccine. This TCR came from an adult who received the MenACWY meningococcal vaccine as a control. The CDR3 DNA is TGTGCCAGCAGCTTAGCGCAAGCATTATTATCTGGAAACACCATATATTTT. Residues: CASSLAQALLSGNTIYF.